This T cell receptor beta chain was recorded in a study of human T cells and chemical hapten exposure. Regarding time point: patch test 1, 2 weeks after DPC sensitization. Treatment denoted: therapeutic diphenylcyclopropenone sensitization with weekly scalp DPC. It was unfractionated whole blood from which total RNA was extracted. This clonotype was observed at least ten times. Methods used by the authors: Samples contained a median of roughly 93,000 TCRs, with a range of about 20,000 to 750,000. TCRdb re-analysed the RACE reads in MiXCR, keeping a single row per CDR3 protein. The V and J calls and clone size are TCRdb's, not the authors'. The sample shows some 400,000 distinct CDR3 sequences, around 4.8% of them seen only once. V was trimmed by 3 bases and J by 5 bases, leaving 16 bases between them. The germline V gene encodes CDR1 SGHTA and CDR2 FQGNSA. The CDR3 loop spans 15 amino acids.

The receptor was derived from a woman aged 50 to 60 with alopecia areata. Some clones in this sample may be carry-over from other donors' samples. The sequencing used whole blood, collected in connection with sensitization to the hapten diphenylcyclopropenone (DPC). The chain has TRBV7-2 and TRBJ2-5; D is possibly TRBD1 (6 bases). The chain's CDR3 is CASSFARGASETQYF. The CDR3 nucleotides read TGTGCCAGCAGCTTTGCCAGGGGAGCGTCTGAGACCCAGTACTTC. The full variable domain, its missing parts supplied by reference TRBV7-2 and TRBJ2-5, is GAGVSQSPSNKVTEKGKDVELRCDPISGHTALYWYRQSLGQGLEFLIYFQGNSAPDKSGLPSDRFSAERTGGSVSTLTIQRTQQEDSAVYLCASSFARGASETQYFGPGTRLLVL.